What follows are 4 T cell receptor beta chains derived from one specimen sequenced in a study of cytomegalovirus exposure and HLA in healthy donors. Vbeta (60) and Jbeta (13) primers were used in the PCR. Sequencing was performed with immunoSEQ multiplex PCR; in TCRdb, only in-frame clones are kept and a portion is missing. The table shows approximately 170,000 clones, with around 76% occurring only once. Sequencing used PBMCs. All receptors come from a man in his forties or fifties in good health and CMV-seronegative.

The chain recombines TRBV5-5 with TRBJ1-2; TRBD1 might be the D (6 bases). Germline CDR1 and CDR2: SGHKS and YYEKEE (reference sequence). The CDR3 totals 16 residues. Trimming stripped 5 bases from V and 2 bases from J, with 19 bases between. As DNA, the CDR3 is TGTGCCAGCAGTCCCGGACAGTCTTCGGGCAACTATGGCTACACCTTC. Its translation: CASSPGQSSGNYGYTF. Full variable domain (rest looked up from reference TRBV5-5 and TRBJ1-2): DAGVTQSPTHLIKTRGQQVTLRCSPISGHKSVSWYQQVLGQGPQFIFQYYEKEERGRGNFPDRFSARQFPNYSSELNVNALLLGDSALYLCASSPGQSSGNYGYTFGSGTRLTVV.

V usage is TRBV29-1 and J usage is TRBJ1-3; D gene uncertain. V was cut by 7 bases and J by 4 bases, with 11 bases left in between. The CDR3 is 12 amino acids. The germline CDR1 and CDR2 sequences are SQVTM and ANQGSEA. In DNA form, the CDR3 reads TGCAGCGCCGAGGAACCCGGAAACACCATATATTTT. Translated: CSAEEPGNTIYF.

This chain uses TRBV9 with TRBJ2-2; D is perhaps TRBD2 (6 bases). V was shortened by 4 bases and J by 2 bases, with 12 bases between the two germline ends. The CDR3 length is 15 residues. Germline-derived CDR1 and CDR2 are SGDLS and YYNGEE. CDR3 sequence reads: CASSSLGTNTGELFF. The CDR3 region has the DNA TGTGCCAGCAGCTCCCTCGGGACTAACACCGGGGAGCTGTTTTTT. The full variable domain, in which reference TRBV9 and TRBJ2-2 provide the parts outside the CDR3, is DSGVTQTPKHLITATGQRVTLRCSPRSGDLSVYWYQQSLDQGLQFLIQYYNGEERAKGNILERFSAQQFPDLHSELNLSSLELGDSALYFCASSSLGTNTGELFFGEGSRLTVL.

J is TRBJ2-7 and V is TRBV6-1, with a weak D call TRBD2 (6 bases). The germline gives CDR1 MNHNS, CDR2 SASEGT. The V and J ends lost 1 base and 4 bases respectively, with 11 bases between them. This CDR3 has 14 amino acids. The CDR3 loop is CASSEGLVLYEQYF. As DNA, the CDR3 is TGTGCCAGCAGTGAAGGACTAGTTTTGTACGAGCAGTACTTC.